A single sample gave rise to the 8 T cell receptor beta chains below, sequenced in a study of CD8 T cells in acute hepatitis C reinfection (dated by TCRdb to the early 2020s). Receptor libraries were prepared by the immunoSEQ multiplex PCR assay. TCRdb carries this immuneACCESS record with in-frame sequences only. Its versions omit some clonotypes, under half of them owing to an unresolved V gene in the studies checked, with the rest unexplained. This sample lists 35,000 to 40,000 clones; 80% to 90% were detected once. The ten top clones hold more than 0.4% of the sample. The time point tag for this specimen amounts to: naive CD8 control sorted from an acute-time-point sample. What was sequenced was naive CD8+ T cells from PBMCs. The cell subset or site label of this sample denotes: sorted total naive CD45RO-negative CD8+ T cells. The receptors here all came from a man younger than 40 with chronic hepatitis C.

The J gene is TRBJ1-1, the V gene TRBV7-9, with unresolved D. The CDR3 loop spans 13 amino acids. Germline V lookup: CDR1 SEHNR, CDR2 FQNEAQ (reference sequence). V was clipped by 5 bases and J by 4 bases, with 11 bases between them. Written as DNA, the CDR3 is TGTGCCAGCAGCCCCGCACTCCCCACTGAAGCTTTCTTT. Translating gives CASSPALPTEAFF.

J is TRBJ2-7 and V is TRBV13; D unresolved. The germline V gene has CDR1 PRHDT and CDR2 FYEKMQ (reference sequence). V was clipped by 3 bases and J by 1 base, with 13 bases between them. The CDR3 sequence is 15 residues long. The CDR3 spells CASSFARKGSYEQYF. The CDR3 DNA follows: TGTGCCAGCAGCTTTGCCAGGAAGGGTTCCTACGAGCAGTACTTC.

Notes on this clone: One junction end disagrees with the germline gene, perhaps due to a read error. CDR3 in amino acids: CSLERGRVAFF. CDR3 nucleotides: TGCAGCCTTGAGAGAGGAAGGGTAGCTTTCTTT. The chain recombines TRBV29-1 with TRBJ1-1; D unclear. Per the germline V gene, CDR1 is SQVTM and CDR2 is ANQGSEA. The CDR3 totals 11 residues.

The CDR3 region is CASSLSSEGPYEQYF. The DNA for the CDR3 is TGTGCCAGCAGTTTATCGAGTGAGGGGCCCTACGAGCAGTACTTC. This sequence joins TRBV27 and TRBJ2-7; D may match TRBD1 or TRBD2 (5 bases each). The CDR3 is 15 amino acids. V was clipped by 0 bases and J by 2 bases, with 11 bases between them. CDR1 is MNHEY, CDR2 SMNVEV, per germline (reference sequence).

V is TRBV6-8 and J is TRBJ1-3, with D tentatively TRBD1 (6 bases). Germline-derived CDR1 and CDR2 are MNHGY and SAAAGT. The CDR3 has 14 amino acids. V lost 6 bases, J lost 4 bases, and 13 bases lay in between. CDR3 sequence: CASSLTGPGNTIYF. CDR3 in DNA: TGTGCCAGCAGCTTAACAGGGCCCGGAAACACCATATATTTT.

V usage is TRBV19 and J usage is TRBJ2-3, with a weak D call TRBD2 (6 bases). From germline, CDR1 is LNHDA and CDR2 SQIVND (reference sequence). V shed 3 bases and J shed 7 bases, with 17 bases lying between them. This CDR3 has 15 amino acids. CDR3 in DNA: TGTGCCAGTAGTATGGGGTCCGGGAGTGGGTATACGCAGTATTTT. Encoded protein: CASSMGSGSGYTQYF.

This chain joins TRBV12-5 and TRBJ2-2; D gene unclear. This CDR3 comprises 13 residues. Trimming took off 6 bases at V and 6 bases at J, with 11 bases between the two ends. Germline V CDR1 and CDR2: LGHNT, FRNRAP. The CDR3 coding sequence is TGTGCTAGTGGCGTCGCGTGGGCCGGGGAGCTGTTTTTT. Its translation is CASGVAWAGELFF.

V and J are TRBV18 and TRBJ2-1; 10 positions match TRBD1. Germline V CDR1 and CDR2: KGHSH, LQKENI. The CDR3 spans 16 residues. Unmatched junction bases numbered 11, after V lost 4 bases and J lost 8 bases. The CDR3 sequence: CASSLTGTGAPHEQFF. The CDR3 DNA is TGTGCCAGCTCACTAACCGGGACAGGGGCCCCGCATGAGCAGTTCTTC.